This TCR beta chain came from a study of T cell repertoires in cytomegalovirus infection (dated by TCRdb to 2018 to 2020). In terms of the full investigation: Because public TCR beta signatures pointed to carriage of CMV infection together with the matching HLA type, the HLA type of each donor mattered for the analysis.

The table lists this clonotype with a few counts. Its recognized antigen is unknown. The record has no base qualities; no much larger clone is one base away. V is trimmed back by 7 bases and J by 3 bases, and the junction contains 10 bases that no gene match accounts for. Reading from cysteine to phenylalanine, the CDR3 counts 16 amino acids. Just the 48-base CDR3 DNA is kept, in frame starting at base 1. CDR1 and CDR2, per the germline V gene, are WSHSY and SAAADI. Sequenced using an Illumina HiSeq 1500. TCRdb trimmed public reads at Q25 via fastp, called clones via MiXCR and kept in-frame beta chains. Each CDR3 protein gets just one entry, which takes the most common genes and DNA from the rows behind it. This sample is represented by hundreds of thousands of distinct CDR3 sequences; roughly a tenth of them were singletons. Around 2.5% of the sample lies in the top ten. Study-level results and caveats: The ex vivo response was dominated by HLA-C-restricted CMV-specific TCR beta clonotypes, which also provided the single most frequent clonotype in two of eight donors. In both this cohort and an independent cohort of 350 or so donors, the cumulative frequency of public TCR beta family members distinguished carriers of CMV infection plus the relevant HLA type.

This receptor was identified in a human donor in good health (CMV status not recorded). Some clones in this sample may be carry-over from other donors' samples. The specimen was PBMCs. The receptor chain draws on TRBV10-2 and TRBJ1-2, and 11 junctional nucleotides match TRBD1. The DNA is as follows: TGCGCCAGCACCGAGGACAGGGGGCAGAGGGACTATGGCTACACCTTC. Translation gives CASTEDRGQRDYGYTF.